The 7 T cell receptor beta chains below were found in one sample sequenced in a study of long-term antiretroviral therapy in people with HIV. The assay used was immunoSEQ (version v3.0), run at survey level. Profiled with immunoSEQ multiplex PCR; TCRdb holds only in-frame clones, not every one. The data contain some 21,000 clones, around 86% of them singletons. The sample in question was unsorted PBMCs, obtained 0.2 years before starting antiretroviral therapy. Receptor source: a man younger than 35 with HIV.

The DNA of the CDR3 is TGTGCCAGCAGACTCAATGAAAAACTGTTTTTT. It codes for CASRLNEKLFF. This chain uses TRBV14 with TRBJ1-4; no clear D. CDR1 is SGHDN, CDR2 FVKESK, per germline. V gave up 6 bases and J gave up 5 bases, with 4 bases separating them. The CDR3 is 11 amino acids.

The rearrangement joins TRBV29-1 to TRBJ2-1; 11 nucleotides match TRBD2. The V gene end was trimmed by 7 bases and the J gene end by 3 bases; junction bases not matched to a gene: 5. The CDR3 is made up of 14 amino acids. In germline, CDR1 is SQVTM, CDR2 ANQGSEA. The CDR3: CSAPTSGVYNEQFF. DNA of the CDR3: TGCAGCGCTCCGACTAGCGGGGTCTACAATGAGCAGTTCTTC.

The chain combines TRBV6-5 with TRBJ1-5; TRBD1 is a possible D gene (6 bases). There are 14 residues in the CDR3. The germline V gene encodes CDR1 MNHEY and CDR2 SVGAGI. Trimming removed 6 bases at V and 4 bases at J, with 13 bases between. CDR3 in amino acids: CASSSRDRNQPQHF. The CDR3 bases are TGTGCCAGCAGCTCCCGAGACAGGAATCAGCCCCAGCATTTT.

This chain joins TRBV9 and TRBJ1-4; D unresolved. Trimming took off 0 bases at V and 8 bases at J, with 11 bases between the two ends. The CDR3 loop spans 14 amino acids. The germline V gene encodes CDR1 SGDLS and CDR2 YYNGEE. CDR3 nucleotide sequence: TGTGCCAGCAGCGTAGGTTTAGGAAGGGAAAAACTGTTTTTT. Translated: CASSVGLGREKLFF.

This chain connects TRBV6-6 to TRBJ2-7; tentative D call: TRBD1 (6 bases). V was shortened by 2 bases and J by 5 bases, with 13 bases between the two germline ends. The CDR3 contains 14 residues. Per the germline V gene, CDR1 is MNHNY and CDR2 is SVGAGI (reference sequence). The CDR3 protein is CASSYLTGSNEQYF. The CDR3, as DNA: TGTGCCAGCAGTTACCTCACAGGGTCGAACGAGCAGTACTTC.

This clone came up once. This rearrangement joins TRBV6-1 to TRBJ2-7; TRBD2 might be the D (5 bases). Per the germline V gene, CDR1 is MNHNS and CDR2 is SASEGT. This CDR3 is built from 14 residues. Trimming took off 3 bases at V and 2 bases at J, with 11 bases between the two ends. The CDR3 sequence: CASSDGESTYEQYF. Written as DNA, the CDR3 is TGTGCCAGCAGTGACGGGGAGTCAACCTACGAGCAGTACTTC.

The rearrangement joins TRBV4-3 to TRBJ1-2; D is uncertain. This CDR3 comprises 14 residues. V dropped 4 bases and J dropped 4 bases, with 13 bases sitting between them. The germline CDR1 and CDR2 sequences are LGHNA and YSLEER. As DNA, the CDR3 is TGCGCCAGCAGCCCCTCAGGCGGCGGCTATGGCTACACCTTC. Translated, it gives CASSPSGGGYGYTF.